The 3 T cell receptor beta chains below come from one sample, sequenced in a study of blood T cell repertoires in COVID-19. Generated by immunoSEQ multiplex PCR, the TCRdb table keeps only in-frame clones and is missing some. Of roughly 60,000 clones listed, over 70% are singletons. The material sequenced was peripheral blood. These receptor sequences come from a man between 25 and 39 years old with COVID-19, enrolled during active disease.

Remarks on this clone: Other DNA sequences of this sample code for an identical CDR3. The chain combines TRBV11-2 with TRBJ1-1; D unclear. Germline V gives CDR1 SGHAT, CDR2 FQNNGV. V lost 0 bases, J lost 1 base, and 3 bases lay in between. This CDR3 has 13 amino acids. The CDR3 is CASSLDRNTEAFF. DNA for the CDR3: TGTGCCAGCAGCTTAGACAGGAACACTGAAGCTTTCTTT.

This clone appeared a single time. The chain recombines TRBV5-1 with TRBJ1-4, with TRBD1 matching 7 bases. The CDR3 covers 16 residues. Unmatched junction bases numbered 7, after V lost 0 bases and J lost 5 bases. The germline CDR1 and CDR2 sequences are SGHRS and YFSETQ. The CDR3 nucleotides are TGCGCCAGCAGCTTGGGACAGGGCCCACCCAATGAAAAACTGTTTTTT. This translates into CASSLGQGPPNEKLFF.

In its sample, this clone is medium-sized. The CDR3 loop reads CASSDGGDTGELFF. For the CDR3, the DNA is TGTGCCAGCAGTGACGGGGGGGACACCGGGGAGCTGTTTTTT. The chain has TRBV6-4 and TRBJ2-2; 7 bases agree with TRBD2. After removal of 2 bases from V and 3 bases from J, the junction contained 0 bases not matched to a gene. CDR1 is MRHNA and CDR2 is SNTAGT in the germline V gene. The CDR3 totals 14 residues.